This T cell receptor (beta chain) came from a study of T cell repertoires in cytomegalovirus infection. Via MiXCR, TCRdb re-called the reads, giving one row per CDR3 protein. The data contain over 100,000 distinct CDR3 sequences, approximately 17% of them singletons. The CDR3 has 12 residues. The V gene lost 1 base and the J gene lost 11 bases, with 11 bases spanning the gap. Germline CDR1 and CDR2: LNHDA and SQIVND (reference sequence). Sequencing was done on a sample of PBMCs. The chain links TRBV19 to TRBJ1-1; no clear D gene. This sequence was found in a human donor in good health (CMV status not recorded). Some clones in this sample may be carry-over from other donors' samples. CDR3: CASSIGTASAFF. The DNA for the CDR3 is TGTGCCAGTAGTATAGGCACCGCCTCGGCTTTCTTT.